These 12 T cell receptor beta chains share one sample of origin, sequenced in a study of T cell changes during pregnancy in multiple sclerosis. Repertoires were generated with immunoSEQ multiplex PCR, while TCRdb's copy carries only in-frame clones and drops some. The data hold 50,000 to 80,000 clones, with more than 90% observed a single time. The sample consisted of peripheral blood, taken in the second trimester of pregnancy. These receptors were obtained from a female donor with multiple sclerosis, enrolled in a pregnancy study.

The gene calls are TRBV7-9 and TRBJ1-2, with D unresolved. The CDR3 sequence is 13 residues long. V lost 5 bases, J lost 4 bases, and 11 bases lay in between. Germline loops: CDR1 SEHNR, CDR2 FQNEAQ (reference sequence). The CDR3: CASSHDGGYGYTF. The CDR3 region has the DNA TGTGCCAGCAGCCACGACGGCGGCTATGGCTACACCTTC.

Notes on this clone: One end of the junction is discordant with germline, which a read error may explain. This chain uses TRBV19 with TRBJ2-7; 11 bases agree with TRBD1. This CDR3 region has 15 residues. From germline, CDR1 is LNHDA and CDR2 SQIVND (reference sequence). The CDR3 DNA is TGTGCCAGTAGTCCCGGACAGGGGGCTTCCTACGAGCAGCACTTC. It specifies CASSPGQGASYEQHF.

In its sample, this clone was seen once. The DNA for the CDR3 is TGCGCCAGCAGCTTGGCCTGGGGGAGGTCATACCAAGAGACCCAGTACTTC. The encoded protein is CASSLAWGRSYQETQYF. The chain links TRBV5-1 to TRBJ2-5; TRBD2 might be the D (6 bases). Germline V gives CDR1 SGHRS, CDR2 YFSETQ. Trimming cost V 0 bases and J 0 bases, with 15 bases left between them. This CDR3 region has 17 residues.

The rearrangement uses TRBV4-3 and TRBJ1-2, with 11 bases identical to TRBD1. The CDR3 is made up of 16 amino acids. V lost 4 bases to trimming and J lost 3 bases; unmatched junction nucleotides: 7. CDR1 is LGHNA, CDR2 YSLEER, per germline. DNA of the CDR3: TGCGCCAGCAGCCGAGACGCGGGACAGGGGGACTATGGCTACACCTTC. Translating gives CASSRDAGQGDYGYTF.

The genes are TRBV5-6 and TRBJ2-2; D is unclear. Between the trimmed V and J ends, which lost 2 bases and 3 bases, there was a span of 8 bases. The CDR3 is 14 residues long. Germline CDR1 is SGHDT and CDR2 is YYEEEE. CDR3 residues: CASSFSQDTGELFF. CDR3 DNA: TGTGCCAGCAGCTTCTCCCAGGACACCGGGGAGCTGTTTTTT. Complete variable domain (other parts from reference TRBV5-6 and TRBJ2-2): DAGVTQSPTHLIKTRGQQVTLRCSPKSGHDTVSWYQQALGQGPQFIFQYYEEEERQRGNFPDRFSGHQFPNYSSELNVNALLLGDSALYLCASSFSQDTGELFFGEGSRLTVL.

V and J are TRBV4-2 and TRBJ2-5, with 10 bases matching TRBD2. Judging by the DNA end, TRBJ2-7 fits better; the J call may be wrong. Germline V lookup: CDR1 LGHNA, CDR2 YNFKEQ. The CDR3 contains 14 residues. The CDR3 here is CASSLSGRDYEQYF. The CDR3 nucleotides read TGTGCCAGCAGCCTCAGCGGGAGGGACTACGAGCAGTACTTC.

V and J are TRBV28 and TRBJ2-7; the match to TRBD1 covers 8 bases. The J segment lost 0 bases and the V segment lost 6 bases, leaving 13 bases of the junction unmatched. The CDR3 sequence is 17 residues long. Germline V gives CDR1 MDHEN, CDR2 SYDVKM. This CDR3 is CASSPAYGTGASYEQYF. CDR3 in DNA: TGTGCCAGCAGCCCAGCCTACGGGACAGGCGCCTCCTACGAGCAGTACTTC.

V and J are TRBV30 and TRBJ2-1, with 8 bases lining up with TRBD1. The V and J ends lost 4 bases and 0 bases, in that order; junction bases with no gene match: 5. The CDR3 has 15 residues. Germline values: CDR1 GTSNPN, CDR2 SVGIG (reference sequence). The CDR3 region is CAWTQGTGSYNEQFF. Written as DNA, the CDR3 is TGTGCCTGGACCCAAGGGACAGGCTCCTACAATGAGCAGTTCTTC.

V gene TRBV12-5 combines with J gene TRBJ2-1; tentatively, D is TRBD2 (5 bases). CDR3 length: 13 residues. The V end lost 1 base, the J end lost 8 bases, and 9 bases lay between the germline ends. Germline CDR1 and CDR2: LGHNT and FRNRAP. The CDR3 coding sequence is TGTGCTAGTGGTTTGGGACTGGACTATGAGCAGTTCTTC. Its translation is CASGLGLDYEQFF.

The J gene is TRBJ2-5, the V gene TRBV14, with 7 bases fitting TRBD2. J gave up 5 bases and V 0 bases, and 3 bases lay outside the gene matches. CDR1 and CDR2 (germline): SGHDN, FVKESK. The CDR3 runs to 14 residues. The CDR3 loop is CASSQDLGRETQYF. The CDR3 region has the DNA TGTGCCAGCAGCCAAGATCTCGGGAGGGAGACCCAGTACTTC. Together with reference TRBV14 and TRBJ2-5, the CDR3 gives the full variable domain: EAGVTQFPSHSVIEKGQTVTLRCDPISGHDNLYWYRRVMGKEIKFLLHFVKESKQDESGMPNNRFLAERTGGTYSTLKVQPAELEDSGVYFCASSQDLGRETQYFGPGTRLLVL.

The genes are TRBV12-5 and TRBJ2-7; TRBD1 aligns across 9 bases. Germline CDR1 is LGHNT and CDR2 is FRNRAP. J was trimmed by 4 bases and V by 2 bases; bases with no gene match: 3. The CDR3 consists of 14 residues. DNA for the CDR3: TGTGCTAGTGGTTTGCGGGACAGGGAATACGAGCAGTACTTC. It translates to CASGLRDREYEQYF.

This chain links TRBV10-3 with TRBJ2-3; 12 nucleotides line up with TRBD2. The V segment lost 2 bases and the J segment 6 bases; nucleotides outside the gene matches: 15. The CDR3 loop spans 19 amino acids. Germline loops: CDR1 ENHRY, CDR2 SYGVKD. For the CDR3, the DNA is TGTGCCATCAGTGAGGCTAGCGGGAGGGCCGTTTGGGTAGTTGATACGCAGTATTTT. Amino acid sequence: CAISEASGRAVWVVDTQYF.